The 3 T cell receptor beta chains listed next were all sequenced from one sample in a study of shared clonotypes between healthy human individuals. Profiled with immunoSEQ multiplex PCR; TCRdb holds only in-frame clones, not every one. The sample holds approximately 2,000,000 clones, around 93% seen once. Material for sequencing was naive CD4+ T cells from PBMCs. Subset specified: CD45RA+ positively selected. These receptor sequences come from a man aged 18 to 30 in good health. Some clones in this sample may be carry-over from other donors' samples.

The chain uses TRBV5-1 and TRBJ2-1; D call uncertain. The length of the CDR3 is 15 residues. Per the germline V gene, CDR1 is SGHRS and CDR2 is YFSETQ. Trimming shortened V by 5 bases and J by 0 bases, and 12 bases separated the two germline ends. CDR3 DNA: TGCGCCAGCAGTCGTGAGCCCTCCTCCTACAATGAGCAGTTCTTC. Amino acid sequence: CASSREPSSYNEQFF.

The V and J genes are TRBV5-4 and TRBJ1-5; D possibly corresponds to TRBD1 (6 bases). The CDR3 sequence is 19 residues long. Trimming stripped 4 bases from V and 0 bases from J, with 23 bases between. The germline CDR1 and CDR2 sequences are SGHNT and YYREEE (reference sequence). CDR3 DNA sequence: TGTGCCAGCAGCCTGGGGGGGCACAGGGAGGGATATAGCAATCAGCCCCAGCATTTT. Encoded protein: CASSLGGHREGYSNQPQHF.

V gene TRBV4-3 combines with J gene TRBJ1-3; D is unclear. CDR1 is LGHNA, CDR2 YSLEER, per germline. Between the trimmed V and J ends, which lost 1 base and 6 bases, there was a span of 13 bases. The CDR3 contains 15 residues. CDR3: CASSQVIGLKNTIYF. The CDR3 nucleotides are TGCGCCAGCAGCCAAGTTATCGGGTTGAAAAACACCATATATTTT.